This TCR beta chain was identified during a study of T cell responses to AZD1222 COVID-19 vaccine. Findings and limits, study-wide: In a largely white British group with more females than males, clonal diversity was possibly underestimated.

Sequencing used immunoSEQ multiplex PCR; TCRdb keeps in-frame clones, though not all of them. The data contain tens of thousands of clones, around nine tenths of them singletons. Remarks on this clone: The antigen is not known.

The CDR3 has 14 residues. V was clipped by 5 bases and J by 0 bases, with 8 bases between them. Germline assignment: CDR1 SGHRS and CDR2 YFSETQ. The TCR was taken from an adult who received the AZD1222 COVID-19 vaccine. The source was peripheral blood, collected 28 days after the second AZD1222 dose. The rearrangement links TRBV5-1 to TRBJ2-2, with D perhaps matching TRBD2 (5 bases). CDR3 loop: CASRPGTNTGELFF. The CDR3 bases are TGCGCCAGCAGGCCGGGAACGAACACCGGGGAGCTGTTTTTT.